Each of the 20 T cell receptor beta chains below was sequenced from the same sample in a study of CD8 T cells in Susac syndrome. When the RNA was reverse transcribed, random hexamers were used with an input of roughly 0.45 to 1 ug. TCRdb re-derived calls from the immunoSEQ multiplex PCR reads in MiXCR, one entry per CDR3 protein. Of some 200,000 distinct CDR3 sequences detected, nearly 95% appear once; the ten largest clones hold 0.093%. Sequenced: CD4+ T cells from PBMCs. The receptors stem from a human donor with multiple sclerosis.

V usage is TRBV30 and J usage is TRBJ1-5; D is unclear. The germline V and J ends were trimmed by 1 base and 5 bases, with 12 bases remaining between them. CDR1 GTSNPN and CDR2 SVGIG come from the germline V gene (reference sequence). The CDR3 sequence is 14 residues long. In DNA form, the CDR3 reads TGTGCCTGGAGTGAAGGTAATACCGATCAGCCCCAGCATTTT. This gives the protein CAWSEGNTDQPQHF.

The gene calls are TRBV5-4 and TRBJ2-7, with a tentative D call TRBD2 (5 bases). The germline CDR1 and CDR2 sequences are SGHNT and YYREEE (reference sequence). V dropped 4 bases and J dropped 7 bases, with 18 bases sitting between them. The CDR3 runs 14 residues. This chain's CDR3 is CASSSIAPGGEQYF. Here the CDR3 DNA reads TGTGCCAGCAGCAGCATAGCGCCCGGTGGTGAGCAGTACTTC.

This chain joins TRBV20-1 and TRBJ2-7, with 11 positions matching TRBD2. CDR1 is DFQATT and CDR2 is SNEGSKA in the germline V gene (reference sequence). The CDR3 extends over 14 amino acids. V was clipped by 4 bases and J by 7 bases; unmatched bases: 9. The CDR3 reads CSATLAGAMGEQYF. CDR3 nucleotide sequence: TGCAGTGCTACACTAGCGGGAGCAATGGGGGAGCAGTACTTC.

The chain links TRBV24-1 to TRBJ2-3, with D perhaps matching TRBD2 (6 bases). V gave up 3 bases and J gave up 6 bases, with 18 bases separating them. The CDR3 has 16 amino acids. CDR1 and CDR2 from the germline V gene are KGHDR and SFDVKD. CDR3 residues: CATSDADPGEVDTQYF. CDR3 coding DNA: TGTGCCACCAGTGATGCGGACCCGGGGGAAGTCGATACGCAGTATTTT.

This chain joins TRBV15 and TRBJ2-7; 8 bases are a match to TRBD2. The CDR3 has 16 residues. V trimming: 0 bases; J trimming: 2 bases; junction bases outside the gene matches: 6. Germline-derived CDR1 and CDR2 are LNHNV and YYDKDF (reference sequence). CDR3 in amino acids: CATSRDLAGGTYEQYF. DNA for the CDR3: TGTGCCACCAGCAGAGATCTTGCGGGAGGCACCTACGAGCAGTACTTC.

This sequence joins TRBV5-1 and TRBJ2-7; 9 bases are shared with TRBD2. CDR1 and CDR2 (germline): SGHRS, YFSETQ. V shed 0 bases and J 2 bases; nucleotides not matched to a gene: 3. The CDR3 runs to 15 residues. CDR3 residues: CASSLVSGGPYEQYF. CDR3 DNA: TGCGCCAGCAGCTTGGTTAGCGGGGGCCCCTACGAGCAGTACTTC.

This chain joins TRBV2 and TRBJ2-7, with a tentative D call TRBD1 (5 bases). Germline V gives CDR1 SNHLY, CDR2 FYNNEI. The germline V and J ends were trimmed by 3 bases and 3 bases, with 6 bases remaining between them. The CDR3 extends over 12 amino acids. CDR3 region: CASSDRDYEQYF. CDR3 sequence (DNA): TGTGCCAGCAGTGACAGGGACTACGAGCAGTACTTC.

This sequence joins TRBV6-5 and TRBJ1-2; 9 positions match TRBD1. The CDR3 spans 14 residues. Germline V gene data show CDR1 as MNHEY and CDR2 as SVGAGI. The V gene end was trimmed by 6 bases and the J gene end by 2 bases; junction bases not matched to a gene: 4. This CDR3 reads CASSLGQGNYGYTF. CDR3 DNA sequence: TGTGCCAGCAGCCTCGGACAGGGGAACTATGGCTACACCTTC.

This sequence joins TRBV29-1 and TRBJ2-1; 12 nucleotides match TRBD2. V gave up 8 bases and J gave up 9 bases; unmatched junction bases: 11. CDR3 size: 14 residues. Germline V gene data show CDR1 as SQVTM and CDR2 as ANQGSEA. The CDR3 protein is CSSTVTSGGVEQFF. As DNA, the CDR3 is TGCAGCTCGACGGTGACTAGCGGGGGAGTTGAGCAGTTCTTC.

This clonotype was seen once. The chain has TRBV27 and TRBJ2-7, with TRBD1 identical over 9 bases. Germline V CDR1 and CDR2: MNHEY, SMNVEV (reference sequence). Trimming took 6 bases from V and 2 from J; bases not matched to a gene: 5. The CDR3 length is 14 residues. CDR3 DNA: TGTGCCAGCAGCTGGGGACAGGGACCCTACGAGCAGTACTTC. Its translation: CASSWGQGPYEQYF.

The chain couples TRBV4-1 to TRBJ2-7; D unclear. From germline, CDR1 is MGHRA and CDR2 YSYEKL. V was trimmed by 2 bases and J by 1 base, leaving 6 bases between them. CDR3 length equals 13 residues. The CDR3, as DNA: TGCGCCAGCAGCCAACAAAAGTCCTACGAGCAGTACTTC. Amino acids: CASSQQKSYEQYF.

The chain joins TRBV15 to TRBJ2-5; D not certain. Germline loops: CDR1 LNHNV, CDR2 YYDKDF (reference sequence). The CDR3 runs to 17 residues. V gave up 0 bases and J gave up 4 bases, with 18 bases separating them. The CDR3 here is CATSRDGSYIVSETQYF. CDR3 sequence (DNA): TGTGCCACCAGCAGAGATGGCAGCTACATCGTTTCAGAGACCCAGTACTTC.

V and J are TRBV12-5 and TRBJ2-7, with a weak D call TRBD2 (5 bases). Germline CDR1 and CDR2: LGHNT and FRNRAP. The CDR3 is 14 residues long. Between the trimmed V and J ends, which lost 5 bases and 3 bases, there was a span of 14 bases. CDR3 residues: CASGPRGAHYEQYF. As DNA, the CDR3 is TGTGCTAGTGGTCCTCGGGGAGCGCACTACGAGCAGTACTTC.

The chain links TRBV27 to TRBJ1-5, with D maybe TRBD1 (5 bases). V lost 4 bases and J 7 bases, leaving 11 bases between the germline ends. The CDR3 extends over 13 amino acids. CDR1 is MNHEY, CDR2 SMNVEV, per germline (reference sequence). The CDR3 reads CASSSTRGQPQHF. The CDR3 region has the DNA TGTGCCAGCAGTTCCACTCGGGGGCAGCCCCAGCATTTT.

The chain has TRBV29-1 and TRBJ1-2; D not certain. The V end was cut by 3 bases, the J end by 6 bases, with 11 bases between. The V gene's germline CDR1 is SQVTM and CDR2 ANQGSEA. The CDR3 spans 12 residues. DNA of the CDR3: TGCAGCGTTGAGACGAGGGTTAATGGCTACACCTTC. Its translation: CSVETRVNGYTF.

J is TRBJ1-1 and V is TRBV12-3 or TRBV12-4; D might be TRBD1 (5 bases). Trimming removed 5 bases at V and 11 bases at J, with 15 bases between. The CDR3 is 12 residues long. In nucleotides, the CDR3 is TGTGCCAGCAGTCCTCGACAGCTCACGGCTTTCTTT. It yields the protein CASSPRQLTAFF.

The chain recombines TRBV24-1 with TRBJ2-3; possible D gene TRBD2, 5 bases. This CDR3 region has 15 residues. Germline CDR1 and CDR2: KGHDR and SFDVKD. V lost 3 bases to trimming and J lost 6 bases, with 15 bases between them. The CDR3 here is CATSDRAGRGDTQYF. The CDR3 nucleotides read TGTGCCACCAGTGATAGGGCCGGGCGAGGGGATACGCAGTATTTT.

This sequence joins TRBV18 and TRBJ2-7; D possibly uses TRBD1 or TRBD2 (5 bases each). The CDR3 covers 13 residues. Germline values: CDR1 KGHSH, CDR2 LQKENI. Trimming left V 3 bases short and J 7 bases short, with 13 bases between. CDR3 DNA sequence: TGTGCCAGCTCACCTGGGACCGACGGTGAGCAGTACTTC. Protein: CASSPGTDGEQYF.

The gene calls are TRBV18 and TRBJ2-1; 7 bases map to TRBD2. Germline trimming cut 2 bases from V and 0 bases from J; bases unmatched to any gene: 13. This CDR3 region has 19 residues. Germline lookup yields CDR1 KGHSH and CDR2 LQKENI. The CDR3 nucleotides are TGTGCCAGCTCACCAACGGGGCTAACTAGCGTAAGCTCCTACAATGAGCAGTTCTTC. Its protein product is CASSPTGLTSVSSYNEQFF.

This clonotype was observed a single time. The V call is TRBV29-1, the J call TRBJ2-3; D may be TRBD1 (6 bases). The V gene lost 6 bases and the J gene lost 6 bases, with 22 bases spanning the gap. The CDR3 is made up of 15 amino acids. Germline V gene data show CDR1 as SQVTM and CDR2 as ANQGSEA. The CDR3 region is CSVRNDRSLMDTQYF. The CDR3 bases are TGCAGCGTCAGAAACGACAGGTCTCTAATGGATACGCAGTATTTT.